The clone carrying this TCR beta chain was counted between two and nine times. Data came from immunoSEQ multiplex PCR; TCRdb stores just in-frame clones and leaves some out. The repertoire holds over 120,000 clones, with 81% as singletons. CDR1 is LGHNA, CDR2 YNFKEQ, per germline. The V gene lost 0 bases and the J gene lost 3 bases, with 14 bases spanning the gap. CDR3 length: 16 amino acids. The data derive from a study of blood T cell repertoires in COVID-19. Overall study context: From the United States, Italy and Spain came samples of acute and convalescent COVID-19. The cDNA or gDNA used as material had been derived from T cells, B-cell-depleted T cells, or PBMCs.

The receptor was derived from a human donor in a cohort sampled during active COVID-19. The rearrangement joins TRBV4-2 to TRBJ1-2; D call uncertain. The sample was peripheral blood. Here the CDR3 reads CASSQEEGVGHYGYTF. The CDR3 bases are TGTGCCAGCAGCCAAGAAGAGGGAGTAGGCCACTATGGCTACACCTTC.